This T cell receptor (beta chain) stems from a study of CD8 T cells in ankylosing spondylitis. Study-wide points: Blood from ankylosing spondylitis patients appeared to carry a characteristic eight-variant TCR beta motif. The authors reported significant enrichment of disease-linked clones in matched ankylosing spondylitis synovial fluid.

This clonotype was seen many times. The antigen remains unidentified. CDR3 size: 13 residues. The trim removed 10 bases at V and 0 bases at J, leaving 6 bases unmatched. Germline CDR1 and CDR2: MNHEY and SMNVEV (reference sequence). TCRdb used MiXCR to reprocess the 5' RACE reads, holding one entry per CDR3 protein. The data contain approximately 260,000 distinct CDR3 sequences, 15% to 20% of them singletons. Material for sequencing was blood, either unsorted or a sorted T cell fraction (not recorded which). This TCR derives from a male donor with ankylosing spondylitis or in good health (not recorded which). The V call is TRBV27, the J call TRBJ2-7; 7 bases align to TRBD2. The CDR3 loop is CATREGFSYEQYF. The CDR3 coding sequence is TGTGCCACCAGGGAGGGATTCTCCTACGAGCAGTACTTC.